This TCR beta chain was documented in a study of persistence of HIV-infected CD4 T cells. Study summary: Suppressive ART had lasted a median of roughly eight years.

Worth noting for this clone: What it binds is not known.

Anti-CD3/anti-CD28 beads served as a nonspecific positive control stimulus. Sorting of responding CD4+ T cells relied on upregulated CD40 ligand together with CD69. Stimulated PBMCs had first been depleted of CD8+ T cells. The libraries were made with immunoSEQ version 4 in survey mode. The protocol was immunoSEQ multiplex PCR, while the TCRdb copy is restricted to in-frame clones and leaves out a portion. The table records about 43,000 clones, around 89% of them present only once. Study-level results: Degenerate expanded CDR3beta sequences were enriched among CMV- and Gag-responding cells. TCRbeta richness was lower in CMV- and Gag-responding cells than in anti-CD3/anti-CD28-responding cells.

V lost 4 bases to trimming and J lost 5 bases; unmatched junction nucleotides: 5. This CDR3 contains 16 residues. CDR1 and CDR2 from the germline V gene are KGHDR and SFDVKD. This sample comprised CD4+ T cells sorted from PBMCs after approximately 19-hour stimulation, obtained from a patient who received antiretroviral therapy. The chain employs TRBV24-1 and TRBJ2-1, with 12 bases that match TRBD1. This TCR was sampled from an adult man with HIV who was CMV-seropositive. The CDR3 DNA sequence: TGTGCCACCAGTGACCCGGGACAGGGGGCGGACAATGAGCAGTTCTTC. Protein product: CATSDPGQGADNEQFF.